Below are 28 T cell receptor beta chains sequenced from a single sample in a study of T cell responses to AZD1222 COVID-19 vaccine. Libraries were prepared by immunoSEQ multiplex PCR; TCRdb keeps only in-frame clonotypes and omits some of them. Among under 170,000 clones listed, roughly nine tenths were seen once. Source: peripheral blood, taken 28 days after the second AZD1222 dose. Receptors were obtained from an adult who received the AZD1222 COVID-19 vaccine.

The chain recombines TRBV27 with TRBJ2-1; 9 nucleotides align to TRBD2. The CDR3 runs to 14 residues. V gave up 4 bases and J gave up 3 bases; unmatched junction bases: 1. Looked up from germline, CDR1 is MNHEY and CDR2 is SMNVEV (reference sequence). The CDR3 DNA follows: TGTGCCAGCAGTTATAGCGGGGGCTACAATGAGCAGTTCTTC. Translated: CASSYSGGYNEQFF.

The chain links TRBV7-9 to TRBJ2-7; D possibly uses TRBD1 or TRBD2 (6 bases each). Germline values: CDR1 SEHNR, CDR2 FQNEAQ (reference sequence). The CDR3 totals 13 residues. V lost 1 base and J 6 bases, leaving 10 bases between the germline ends. CDR3 region: CASSLDEGGEQYF. The CDR3 DNA follows: TGTGCCAGCAGCTTAGATGAGGGGGGCGAGCAGTACTTC.

The chain employs TRBV27 and TRBJ2-1; D may be TRBD2 (5 bases). Germline values: CDR1 MNHEY, CDR2 SMNVEV (reference sequence). This CDR3 is 13 amino acids long. Trimming left V 0 bases short and J 6 bases short, with 6 bases between. The CDR3 region is CASSLSRGNEQFF. The DNA for the CDR3 is TGTGCCAGCAGTTTATCTCGGGGCAATGAGCAGTTCTTC.

V and J are TRBV10-3 and TRBJ2-3, with TRBD1 matching over 9 bases. This CDR3 has 14 residues. V was pared by 4 bases and J by 1 base, with 0 bases of the junction left unmatched. CDR1 is ENHRY, CDR2 SYGVKD, per germline. The DNA for the CDR3 is TGTGCCATCAGTGGGACAGGGGGCACAGATACGCAGTATTTT. It encodes CAISGTGGTDTQYF.

V is TRBV3-1 (or the pseudogene TRBV3-2) and J is TRBJ1-4; D may be TRBD1 (5 bases). The CDR3 extends over 14 amino acids. In germline, CDR1 is LGHDT, CDR2 YNNKEL (reference sequence). The germline V and J ends were trimmed by 0 bases and 4 bases, with 6 bases remaining between them. CDR3 loop: CASSQDQGNEKLFF. The CDR3 coding sequence is TGTGCCAGCAGCCAAGACCAGGGTAATGAAAAACTGTTTTTT.

The gene calls are TRBV5-5 and TRBJ1-6, with 7 positions matching TRBD1. Germline V lookup: CDR1 SGHKS, CDR2 YYEKEE (reference sequence). This CDR3 is built from 16 residues. With V trimmed by 0 bases and J by 7 bases, 7 bases remained unmatched. The CDR3 DNA reads as TGTGCCAGCAGCTTGGTTTCTGCGACAGGGAATTCACCCCTCCACTTT. It codes for CASSLVSATGNSPLHF. The variable domain in full, completed from reference TRBV5-5 and TRBJ1-6, reads DAGVTQSPTHLIKTRGQQVTLRCSPISGHKSVSWYQQVLGQGPQFIFQYYEKEERGRGNFPDRFSARQFPNYSSELNVNALLLGDSALYLCASSLVSATGNSPLHFGNGTRLTVT.

The chain carries TRBV12-3 or TRBV12-4 and TRBJ2-7; D is perhaps TRBD1 (5 bases). The CDR3 extends over 12 amino acids. The V end was cut by 2 bases, the J end by 7 bases, with 9 bases between. The CDR3 loop reads CASSLMRTEQYF. DNA for the CDR3: TGTGCCAGCAGTTTAATGCGGACAGAGCAGTACTTC.

V and J are TRBV28 and TRBJ1-1; D perhaps matches TRBD1 (5 bases). Germline V CDR1 and CDR2: MDHEN, SYDVKM. Trimming removed 5 bases from V and 2 bases from J, with 15 bases in between. The CDR3 consists of 15 residues. The CDR3 region has the DNA TGTGCCAGCAGTCCGTTTAGGACACCTAACACTGAAGCTTTCTTT. Protein: CASSPFRTPNTEAFF.

The chain carries TRBV10-2 and TRBJ1-6, with D hard to call. The CDR3 extends over 14 amino acids. In germline, CDR1 is WSHSY, CDR2 SAAADI. Trimming removed 2 bases from V and 9 bases from J, with 11 bases in between. The CDR3 reads CASSEEEGVSPLHF. CDR3 DNA sequence: TGCGCCAGCAGTGAGGAGGAGGGCGTTTCACCCCTCCACTTT.

This chain links TRBV19 with TRBJ1-2; 8 nucleotides line up with TRBD1. The CDR3 consists of 16 residues. V shed 2 bases and J 0 bases; nucleotides not matched to a gene: 5. Per germline, CDR1 LNHDA and CDR2 SQIVND (reference sequence). The CDR3 sequence: CASSIQGAVANYGYTF. DNA for the CDR3: TGTGCCAGTAGTATACAGGGGGCCGTGGCTAACTATGGCTACACCTTC.

The chain employs TRBV24-1 and TRBJ2-5; 12 nucleotides match TRBD1. V trimming: 4 bases; J trimming: 5 bases; junction bases outside the gene matches: 7. CDR1 is KGHDR, CDR2 SFDVKD, per germline. This CDR3 spans 16 amino acids. The CDR3 bases are TGTGCCACCAGTGAGGCTGGGACAGGGGGCGGGGAGACCCAGTACTTC. This sequence encodes CATSEAGTGGGETQYF.

This clone appeared once. The chain recombines TRBV12-3 or TRBV12-4 with TRBJ2-7; D is unclear. V was pared by 8 bases and J by 1 base, with 9 bases between. The CDR3 is made up of 12 amino acids. The CDR3 spells CASLGPSYEQYF. CDR3 sequence (DNA): TGTGCCAGCCTGGGCCCGTCCTACGAGCAGTACTTC.

The V call is TRBV28, the J call TRBJ1-2; D gene unclear. Germline-derived CDR1 and CDR2 are MDHEN and SYDVKM. Trimming stripped 2 bases from V and 2 bases from J, with 18 bases between. This CDR3 is 17 amino acids long. This CDR3 reads CASSLDPAGNPNYGYTF. CDR3 nucleotide sequence: TGTGCCAGCAGTTTAGACCCCGCCGGGAACCCCAACTATGGCTACACCTTC.

Only a few counts were recorded for this clone. The chain recombines TRBV11-2 with TRBJ1-6; 10 nucleotides agree with TRBD1. Germline lookup yields CDR1 SGHAT and CDR2 FQNNGV. The CDR3 covers 16 residues. The trim removed 5 bases at V and 9 bases at J, leaving 10 bases unmatched. CDR3: CASSKTSGQGISPLHF. The CDR3 region has the DNA TGTGCCAGCAGCAAGACCTCGGGACAGGGGATTTCACCCCTCCACTTT.

The chain links TRBV15 to TRBJ1-3; D unresolved. Trimming left V 6 bases short and J 4 bases short, with 7 bases between. The CDR3 is 12 amino acids. CDR1 LNHNV and CDR2 YYDKDF come from the germline V gene (reference sequence). CDR3: CATSTTGNTIYF. CDR3 coding DNA: TGTGCCACCAGTACCACGGGAAACACCATATATTTT.

The chain employs TRBV3-1 (or the pseudogene TRBV3-2) and TRBJ1-4; no definite D call. Germline V CDR1 and CDR2: LGHDT, YNNKEL (reference sequence). There are 12 residues in the CDR3. V shed 7 bases and J shed 7 bases, with 10 bases lying between them. Here the CDR3 DNA reads TGTGCCAGCAATAGGGTGGGTGAAAAACTGTTTTTT. This translates into CASNRVGEKLFF.

The gene calls are TRBV7-9 and TRBJ2-2; TRBD1 aligns across 9 bases. The CDR3 spans 16 residues. V was clipped by 4 bases and J by 6 bases; unmatched bases: 9. In germline, CDR1 is SEHNR, CDR2 FQNEAQ (reference sequence). The CDR3 region is CASSSPGQGVSGELFF. The CDR3 nucleotides read TGTGCCAGCAGCTCACCGGGACAGGGTGTCTCCGGGGAGCTGTTTTTT.

This clone appeared many times. V gene TRBV9 combines with J gene TRBJ1-1, with a possible D match to TRBD1 (6 bases). Germline assignment: CDR1 SGDLS and CDR2 YYNGEE. The CDR3 length is 15 residues. The V gene lost 4 bases and the J gene lost 2 bases, with 15 bases spanning the gap. The CDR3 DNA follows: TGTGCCAGCAGCCCCGCTGGGGGGGCAAACACTGAAGCTTTCTTT. Protein product: CASSPAGGANTEAFF.

The chain recombines TRBV11-2 with TRBJ1-6, with D unresolved. The CDR3 is made up of 12 amino acids. V was clipped by 5 bases and J by 9 bases, with 8 bases between them. Per germline, CDR1 SGHAT and CDR2 FQNNGV. The CDR3 DNA sequence: TGTGCCAGCAGCCCCCAAGGTTCACCCCTCCACTTT. This sequence encodes CASSPQGSPLHF.

The rearrangement links TRBV27 to TRBJ1-5; possible D gene TRBD1, 5 bases. The length of the CDR3 is 15 residues. Germline V gives CDR1 MNHEY, CDR2 SMNVEV (reference sequence). Trimming removed 8 bases from V and 2 bases from J, with 16 bases in between. The CDR3: CASPLPGRGNQPQHF. For the CDR3, the DNA is TGTGCCAGCCCCCTCCCGGGACGGGGCAATCAGCCCCAGCATTTT.

This sequence joins TRBV19 and TRBJ2-7; no clear D gene. Between the trimmed V and J ends, which lost 5 bases and 3 bases, there was a span of 8 bases. Germline values: CDR1 LNHDA, CDR2 SQIVND (reference sequence). The CDR3 totals 12 residues. This CDR3 is CASSSADYEQYF. CDR3 coding DNA: TGTGCCAGTAGTTCCGCTGACTACGAGCAGTACTTC.

Written as DNA, the CDR3 is TGCAGCGCTATAACGCCGGGACAGGGGGCGTTGGATACGCAGTATTTT. Its protein is CSAITPGQGALDTQYF. The chain carries TRBV29-1 and TRBJ2-3; 12 nucleotides line up with TRBD1. V lost 7 bases, J lost 6 bases, and 14 bases stayed unmatched. The CDR3 is 16 amino acids. Per the germline V gene, CDR1 is SQVTM and CDR2 is ANQGSEA.

Only one count was recorded for this clone. The gene calls are TRBV7-2 and TRBJ2-7; possibly TRBD1 for D (6 bases). Germline CDR1 SGHTA, CDR2 FQGNSA. Trimming pared 2 bases from V and 3 bases from J, leaving 14 bases between. This CDR3 comprises 15 residues. The DNA of the CDR3 is TGTGCCAGCAGCTTATGGGGGCAGGGCAGCTACGAGCAGTACTTC. Translation: CASSLWGQGSYEQYF.

The rearrangement links TRBV28 to TRBJ1-2, with TRBD1 matching 10 bases. After removal of 5 bases from V and 6 bases from J, the junction contained 3 bases not matched to a gene. The CDR3 loop spans 13 amino acids. Germline V gene lookup returns CDR1 MDHEN and CDR2 SYDVKM. The CDR3 protein is CASSPDRGNGYTF. CDR3 in DNA: TGTGCCAGCAGTCCGGACAGGGGGAATGGCTACACCTTC.

The rearrangement links TRBV5-8 to TRBJ1-6, with D unclear. This CDR3 region has 11 residues. V lost 4 bases and J 10 bases, leaving 6 bases between the germline ends. The germline gives CDR1 SGHTS, CDR2 YDEGEE. CDR3 in DNA: TGTGCCAGCAGCCCCCTATCACCCCTCCACTTT. This encodes CASSPLSPLHF.

The genes are TRBV5-5 and TRBJ1-6; D is possibly TRBD1 (6 bases). Germline CDR1 reads SGHKS; CDR2 reads YYEKEE (reference sequence). The CDR3 length is 14 residues. V was pared by 4 bases and J by 7 bases, with 12 bases between. The CDR3 DNA sequence: TGTGCCAGCAGCGCCGTAAGGGGGAATTCACCCCTCCACTTT. This sequence encodes CASSAVRGNSPLHF. Full variable domain (rest looked up from reference TRBV5-5 and TRBJ1-6): DAGVTQSPTHLIKTRGQQVTLRCSPISGHKSVSWYQQVLGQGPQFIFQYYEKEERGRGNFPDRFSARQFPNYSSELNVNALLLGDSALYLCASSAVRGNSPLHFGNGTRLTVT.

This clone is a singleton in its sample. The chain is built from TRBV5-5 and TRBJ2-3; 7 bases are a match to TRBD2. CDR3 length equals 14 residues. Germline loops: CDR1 SGHKS, CDR2 YYEKEE (reference sequence). Trimming removed 0 bases from V and 3 bases from J; junction bases left unmatched: 1. The CDR3 sequence: CASSLDSGTDTQYF. CDR3 nucleotides: TGTGCCAGCAGCTTGGATAGCGGGACAGATACGCAGTATTTT.

The chain links TRBV18 to TRBJ2-3, with 9 bases fitting TRBD2. CDR3 length: 17 amino acids. J was trimmed by 3 bases and V by 0 bases; bases with no gene match: 7. Germline values: CDR1 KGHSH, CDR2 LQKENI. CDR3 coding DNA: TGTGCCAGCTCACCACCGAAAGCGGGAGGTCGGACAGATACGCAGTATTTT. Its translation: CASSPPKAGGRTDTQYF.